The 25 T cell receptor beta chains reported below all come from one sample, sequenced in a study of blood T cell repertoires in COVID-19. The data were produced by immunoSEQ multiplex PCR, yet TCRdb's version contains in-frame clones alone and is incomplete. The top ten clones hold around 8% of a sample with some 500,000 clones, 85% to 90% of them seen once. Source material: peripheral blood. These receptor sequences come from a woman in her fifties or sixties with COVID-19, enrolled during active disease.

This chain links TRBV7-9 with TRBJ1-4; D remains unclear. This CDR3 region has 14 residues. Germline V gene sequence: CDR1 SEHNR, CDR2 FQNEAQ (reference sequence). V lost 5 bases to trimming and J lost 0 bases, with 7 bases between them. The CDR3 protein is CASSRVATNEKLFF. Written as DNA, the CDR3 is TGTGCCAGCAGCCGCGTCGCAACTAATGAAAAACTGTTTTTT. The variable domain in full, completed from reference TRBV7-9 and TRBJ1-4, reads DTGVSQNPRHKITKRGQNVTFRCDPISEHNRLYWYRQTLGQGPEFLTYFQNEAQLEKSRLLSDRFSAERPKGSFSTLEIQRTEQGDSAMYLCASSRVATNEKLFFGSGTQLSVL.

This clone was detected only a few times. The chain uses TRBV27 and TRBJ1-2, with TRBD1 matching over 11 bases. Per germline, CDR1 MNHEY and CDR2 SMNVEV (reference sequence). V lost 4 bases, J lost 4 bases, and 2 bases stayed unmatched. The CDR3 extends over 14 amino acids. The CDR3 is CASSWTGGSYGYTF. Here the CDR3 DNA reads TGTGCCAGCAGTTGGACAGGGGGCTCCTATGGCTACACCTTC.

This sequence joins TRBV3-1 (or the pseudogene TRBV3-2) and TRBJ2-1; the match to TRBD2 covers 10 bases. J was trimmed by 8 bases and V by 8 bases; bases with no gene match: 6. The CDR3 contains 13 residues. The germline gives CDR1 LGHDT, CDR2 YNNKEL (reference sequence). In DNA form, the CDR3 reads TGTGCCAGCGGAGTTAGCGGGGGGTATGAGCAGTTCTTC. Translated: CASGVSGGYEQFF.

The V and J genes are TRBV5-1 and TRBJ1-4; D uncertain. The ends were cut back, 7 bases at V and 9 bases at J, with 13 bases in the middle. The CDR3 runs to 12 residues. Germline V gene data show CDR1 as SGHRS and CDR2 as YFSETQ. CDR3 residues: CASSLGGQKLFF. The CDR3 nucleotides read TGCGCCAGCTCCCTGGGAGGTCAAAAACTGTTTTTT.

This clone was observed a few times. The chain is built from TRBV6-1 and TRBJ2-1; D unclear. The length of the CDR3 is 16 residues. Looked up from germline, CDR1 is MNHNS and CDR2 is SASEGT. With 4 bases removed from V and 6 bases from J, the gap between germline ends came to 19 bases. The CDR3 region has the DNA TGTGCCAGCAGTGGGCACATTGCCCCAAGTGGCAATGAGCAGTTCTTC. Protein: CASSGHIAPSGNEQFF.

A remark on this clone: In the same sample, other DNA sequences code for this CDR3. The chain joins TRBV6-5 to TRBJ1-1; TRBD1 agrees at 7 bases. Germline CDR1 reads MNHEY; CDR2 reads SVGAGI. The CDR3 is 13 residues long. With 7 bases clipped from V and 0 bases from J, the junction kept 2 bases outside the gene matches. The CDR3 DNA reads as TGTGCCAGCACAGGACAGGTGAACACTGAAGCTTTCTTT. Protein product: CASTGQVNTEAFF.

This chain links TRBV5-8 with TRBJ1-5; 9 bases fit TRBD1. After removal of 2 bases from V and 7 bases from J, the junction contained 7 bases not matched to a gene. The CDR3 loop spans 15 amino acids. CDR1 and CDR2 from the germline V gene are SGHTS and YDEGEE. CDR3 protein: CASSFTGTGRQPQHF. The CDR3 DNA is TGTGCCAGCAGCTTTACCGGGACAGGGCGCCAGCCCCAGCATTTT.

The DNA for the CDR3 is TGTGCCAGCAGGCAGGGTTCCGGGGAGCTGTTTTTT. Protein sequence: CASRQGSGELFF. The rearrangement joins TRBV5-4 to TRBJ2-2; D is possibly TRBD1 (5 bases). Trimming pared 5 bases from V and 6 bases from J, leaving 8 bases between. The germline CDR1 and CDR2 sequences are SGHNT and YYREEE (reference sequence). The CDR3 covers 12 residues.

This chain joins TRBV4-2 and TRBJ2-7; 7 positions agree with TRBD1. The ends lost 6 bases at V and 2 bases at J; junction bases unmatched: 13. There are 16 residues in the CDR3. Germline CDR1 and CDR2: LGHNA and YNFKEQ. The CDR3 coding sequence is TGTGCCAGCAGACTCGTACAGGGGAAACAGGCCTACGAGCAGTACTTC. Protein: CASRLVQGKQAYEQYF.

The V gene is TRBV7-2, the J gene TRBJ1-2, with D possibly TRBD1 on 5 matching bases. CDR1 is SGHTA, CDR2 FQGNSA, per germline. V shed 1 base and J shed 4 bases, with 19 bases lying between them. This CDR3 comprises 17 residues. CDR3 sequence reads: CASSLVGGTGTSYGYTF. The CDR3 region has the DNA TGTGCCAGCAGCTTAGTAGGAGGGACCGGAACCTCCTATGGCTACACCTTC.

CDR3 amino acids: CASSSGSNYGYTF. The CDR3 nucleotides are TGTGCCAGCAGTTCCGGGAGCAACTATGGCTACACCTTC. The chain recombines TRBV6-2 or TRBV6-3 with TRBJ1-2; D not certain. Per the germline V gene, CDR1 is MNHEY and CDR2 is SVGEGT. The ends were cut back, 4 bases at V and 2 bases at J, with 8 bases in the middle. This CDR3 region has 13 residues.

This sequence joins TRBV6-5 and TRBJ2-2, with D possibly TRBD1 on 5 matching bases. Trimming removed 8 bases at V and 1 base at J, with 11 bases between. Germline assignment: CDR1 MNHEY and CDR2 SVGAGI. The length of the CDR3 is 14 residues. The CDR3 loop is CASHRPENTGELFF. The CDR3 nucleotides are TGTGCCAGCCACAGGCCTGAGAACACCGGGGAGCTGTTTTTT.

The CDR3 region has the DNA TGTGCCAGCAGCCAAGCCTACGGGGAGCTGTTTTTT. Translation gives CASSQAYGELFF. The genes are TRBV3-1 (or the pseudogene TRBV3-2) and TRBJ2-2; no firm D call. This CDR3 has 12 residues. CDR1 is LGHDT and CDR2 is YNNKEL in the germline V gene (reference sequence). The germline V and J ends were trimmed by 1 base and 7 bases, with 4 bases remaining between them.

V is TRBV5-4 and J is TRBJ2-7, with D perhaps TRBD2 (6 bases). Germline V gene sequence: CDR1 SGHNT, CDR2 YYREEE (reference sequence). This CDR3 is built from 13 residues. Deletions cut 2 bases from V and 3 bases from J, with 9 bases between. The CDR3 reads CASSFGGNYEQYF. The CDR3 region has the DNA TGTGCCAGCAGCTTCGGGGGAAACTACGAGCAGTACTTC. Drawing the rest from reference TRBV5-4 and TRBJ2-7, the complete variable domain is ETGVTQSPTHLIKTRGQQVTLRCSSQSGHNTVSWYQQALGQGPQFIFQYYREEENGRGNFPPRFSGLQFPNYSSELNVNALELDDSALYLCASSFGGNYEQYFGPGTRLTVT.

V and J are TRBV30 and TRBJ1-5; 10 bases map to TRBD1. Per the germline V gene, CDR1 is GTSNPN and CDR2 is SVGIG (reference sequence). V lost 5 bases to trimming and J lost 6 bases; unmatched junction nucleotides: 4. CDR3 length: 13 amino acids. CDR3 in amino acids: CAWDRGQGQPQHF. CDR3 coding DNA: TGTGCCTGGGACAGGGGGCAGGGTCAGCCCCAGCATTTT.

The V call is TRBV6-1, the J call TRBJ2-3; 8 bases fit TRBD2. V gave up 3 bases and J gave up 3 bases; unmatched junction bases: 11. The CDR3 is made up of 17 amino acids. Per the germline V gene, CDR1 is MNHNS and CDR2 is SASEGT. DNA of the CDR3: TGTGCCAGCAGTGATCGACCGGACGGGGGGGCAACAGATACGCAGTATTTT. It yields the protein CASSDRPDGGATDTQYF.

The V call is TRBV2, the J call TRBJ2-3; 7 positions match TRBD2. The ends lost 6 bases at V and 2 bases at J; junction bases unmatched: 5. Germline CDR1 and CDR2: SNHLY and FYNNEI. The CDR3 covers 14 residues. DNA for the CDR3: TGTGCCAGCAGCTGGGGGGGTATCACAGATACGCAGTATTTT. The encoded protein is CASSWGGITDTQYF.

There are a few counts of this clone. The chain links TRBV11-3 to TRBJ1-1; the match to TRBD1 covers 8 bases. The junction had 1 base not matched to a gene; V was cut back by 4 bases and J by 0 bases. Germline V gives CDR1 SGHNT, CDR2 YENEEA. There are 14 residues in the CDR3. The CDR3 loop is CASSSGQVNTEAFF. In DNA, the CDR3 is TGTGCCAGCAGCTCGGGACAGGTGAACACTGAAGCTTTCTTT.

The chain combines TRBV5-1 with TRBJ1-4, with D hard to call. V lost 7 bases and J lost 4, with 11 bases in between. The CDR3 extends over 13 amino acids. The germline CDR1 and CDR2 sequences are SGHRS and YFSETQ. The CDR3 coding sequence is TGCGCCAGCCAACGGGAGAGTAATGAAAAACTGTTTTTT. Translated, it gives CASQRESNEKLFF.

This rearrangement joins TRBV5-8 to TRBJ1-5, with D maybe TRBD1 (5 bases). The V end lost 0 bases, the J end lost 0 bases, and 19 bases lay between the germline ends. Germline values: CDR1 SGHTS, CDR2 YDEGEE. There are 19 residues in the CDR3. The CDR3 sequence is CASSLARVRLIHSNQPQHF. Written as DNA, the CDR3 is TGTGCCAGCAGCTTGGCCAGGGTACGATTGATTCATAGCAATCAGCCCCAGCATTTT. Full variable domain (missing parts from reference TRBV5-8 and TRBJ1-5): EAGVTQSPTHLIKTRGQQATLRCSPISGHTSVYWYQQALGLGLQFLLWYDEGEERNRGNFPPRFSGRQFPNYSSELNVNALELEDSALYLCASSLARVRLIHSNQPQHFGDGTRLSIL.

This chain uses TRBV7-2 with TRBJ2-1; 11 nucleotides line up with TRBD2. The CDR3 has 17 amino acids. CDR1 is SGHTA and CDR2 is FQGNSA in the germline V gene. The ends lost 2 bases at V and 6 bases at J; junction bases unmatched: 9. CDR3 sequence (DNA): TGTGCCAGCAGCTTAAGGGTAGCGGGGGGGGCTAGCAATGAGCAGTTCTTC. It encodes CASSLRVAGGASNEQFF.

V and J are TRBV5-8 and TRBJ1-5; D not certain. Trimming left V 2 bases short and J 3 bases short, with 9 bases between. Germline V gene lookup returns CDR1 SGHTS and CDR2 YDEGEE. The CDR3 has 14 amino acids. The CDR3 spells CASSLTRNNQPQHF. CDR3 coding DNA: TGTGCCAGCAGCTTAACCAGGAACAATCAGCCCCAGCATTTT.

The rearrangement links TRBV5-1 to TRBJ1-4, with D tentatively TRBD1 (5 bases). CDR1 is SGHRS, CDR2 YFSETQ, per germline. Trimming cost V 4 bases and J 4 bases, with 17 bases left between them. The CDR3 runs to 16 residues. The CDR3 loop reads CASSPLLGRDNEKLFF. In nucleotides, the CDR3 is TGCGCCAGCAGCCCTCTCCTGGGCAGGGATAATGAAAAACTGTTTTTT.

This clone appeared once. This chain joins TRBV11-1 and TRBJ1-1; possible D gene TRBD1, 6 bases. The V end lost 4 bases, the J end lost 5 bases, and 11 bases lay between the germline ends. Germline assignment: CDR1 SGHAT and CDR2 FQDESV (reference sequence). The CDR3 is 13 residues long. The CDR3 DNA is TGTGCCAGCAGCTCCTACAGGGATACTGAAGCTTTCTTT. Translated: CASSSYRDTEAFF. Based on the CDR3 plus reference TRBV11-1 and TRBJ1-1, the full variable domain is EAEVAQSPRYKITEKSQAVAFWCDPISGHATLYWYRQILGQGPELLVQFQDESVVDDSQLPKDRFSAERLKGVDSTLKIQPAELGDSAMYLCASSSYRDTEAFFGQGTRLTVV.

This chain uses TRBV5-1 with TRBJ2-7, with 9 positions matching TRBD1. The CDR3 sequence is 14 residues long. CDR1 is SGHRS, CDR2 YFSETQ, per germline. J gave up 4 bases and V 5 bases, and 7 bases lay outside the gene matches. In nucleotides, the CDR3 is TGCGCCAGCAGATCACAGGGGGCTGTGTACGAGCAGTACTTC. Residues: CASRSQGAVYEQYF.